This T cell receptor (beta chain) was sequenced for a study of human T cells and chemical hapten exposure. The sample holds a few counts of this clonotype. The germline CDR1 and CDR2 sequences are ENHRY and SYGVKD. Trimming stripped 8 bases from V and 4 bases from J, with 17 bases between. This CDR3 has 14 residues. Specified time point: patch test 1, 2 weeks after DPC sensitization. The treatment denotes: therapeutic diphenylcyclopropenone sensitization with weekly scalp DPC. TCRdb itself ran the RACE reads through MiXCR, one entry per CDR3 protein. The sample lists about 69,000 distinct CDR3 sequences; around 30% were seen once.

The chain has TRBV10-3 and TRBJ2-5; either TRBD1 or TRBD2 may fit D (7 bases each). The source of this sequence is a man aged 35-49 years with alopecia areata. Some clones in this sample may be carry-over from other donors' samples. Source: whole blood, taken in connection with sensitization to the hapten diphenylcyclopropenone (DPC). DNA of the CDR3: TGTGCCATCCGCCGGGAGGCAGGGGGAGAGACCCAGTACTTC. It yields the protein CAIRREAGGETQYF.